The following is a T cell receptor beta chain sequence with its context. What it binds is not known. Although they were nominally healthy when sampled, donors likely had unrecorded immune exposures. A multiplex PCR was run with 60 Vbeta primers and 13 Jbeta primers. Clones were sequenced by immunoSEQ multiplex PCR, and TCRdb holds only the in-frame ones, with some missing. This sample carries about 230,000 clones, approximately 90% of them seen once, and the ten largest clones take 1%. The record originates from a study of cytomegalovirus exposure and HLA in healthy donors. The CDR3 runs 16 residues. Looked up from germline, CDR1 is SGHRS and CDR2 is YFSETQ. Trimming cost V 4 bases and J 2 bases; bases outside gene matches: 8. Study conclusions and caveats: Most TCR beta V segments were productive about 87% or about 30% of the time in an earlier analysis. Later genetic work tied a missense DCLRE1C variant to beta-chain V and J trimming. In vitro checks showed that a few CMV-associated chains really do target CMV antigens.

The source of this sequence is a young woman in good health and CMV-seronegative. The sample comprised PBMCs. The genes are TRBV5-1 and TRBJ1-3; 8 bases line up with TRBD1. The CDR3 DNA is TGCGCCAGCAGCCCTGGACAGGGAGGTACTGGAAACACCATATATTTT. Its protein product is CASSPGQGGTGNTIYF.